This entry concerns a single TCR beta chain. Its antigen remains unidentified. The CDR3 runs to 15 residues. V shed 5 bases and J shed 5 bases, with 18 bases lying between them. Germline V gene data show CDR1 as MDHEN and CDR2 as SYDVKM. This entry belongs to a study of shared clonotypes between healthy human individuals. General observations from the study: Researchers sampled blood only, noting tissue repertoires likely differ.

PBMC DNA, left unsorted, was sequenced on ten immunoSEQ deep assay plates. Sequencing was performed with immunoSEQ multiplex PCR; in TCRdb, only in-frame clones are kept and a portion is missing. Of about 470,000 clones listed, roughly 77% are singletons. The chain is built from TRBV28 and TRBJ2-5; TRBD1 is a possible D gene (5 bases). Input material: PBMCs. This clonotype was sampled from a woman aged 40 to 55 in good health. Some clones in this sample may be carry-over from other donors' samples. The CDR3 sequence: CASSLRTQGHETQYF. DNA for the CDR3: TGTGCCAGCAGTCTCAGGACCCAGGGTCACGAGACCCAGTACTTC.